This T cell receptor beta chain was identified during a study of beta chain features in type 1 diabetes (dated by TCRdb to 2017 to 2018). General notes on the study: Mean age, gender distribution, total cell number and subset yield did not differ between patients and healthy donors. In the study, TCRB repertoires of sorted circulating CD4+ T cell subsets from recently diagnosed type 1 diabetes patients were compared with those of matched healthy donors. A total of under 140,000,000 sorted cells were examined across all samples, and the number of cells per subset was strongly correlated with RNA yield. Regulatory and stem cell-like memory subsets were obtained from only 8 patients and about 8 healthy donors, while naive and central memory subsets were obtained from all 30 or so donors.

As to this clone: The target of this receptor is not known. Base-call qualities are not available, and no considerably larger clone is one nucleotide away.

A single peripheral blood draw of around 0.11 L on average was collected from each donor into heparinised tubes. A BD FACSAria II was used to sort naive, central memory, regulatory and stem cell-like memory CD4+ T cells with a panel that included CD45RO, CCR7, CD25, CD127, CD95 and CD27. Purity was above 98% for every sorted population. PBMCs were isolated immediately by Lymphoprep density gradient centrifugation and stained directly without culture. To minimize batch effects, samples were stained and sorted in pairs, one healthy donor with one patient per experiment. V loses 0 bases of germline sequence and J loses 4 bases, and the interval between the two ends is 13 bases. The CDR3 numbers 15 residues from cysteine through phenylalanine. Here the CDR3 DNA is all that survives: 45 bases in frame from base 1. Based on the germline V gene, the CDR1 and CDR2 sequences are SGDLS and YYNGEE. Broad study findings and their caveats: Naive, central memory and regulatory TCRB repertoires appeared to be more alike among patients than among healthy donors. Shorter templates might be favored by PCR, yet because patient and control samples were amplified and corrected together, any such skew would affect both groups equally. A moderate but significant shortening of TCRB CDR3 length was observed in type 1 diabetes patients in all four CD4+ subsets. Because the HLA sub-analyses included only small numbers of individuals, any influence of HLA type on TCRB rearrangement was left unresolved. Sequencing cDNA rather than genomic DNA could over-represent highly expressing activated cells, although activation and CD3 levels did not differ between groups. At VDJ recombination sites, type 1 diabetes patients had fewer insertions and more deleted nucleotides, which implies abnormalities in thymic rearrangement.

The entire isolated RNA was reverse transcribed using the High Capacity cDNA Reverse Transcription Kit, and thus expressed TCRB transcripts were sequenced. Deep immunoSEQ sequencing was performed on naive, central memory and regulatory T cell samples, with an average of about 4 million total reads per sample. Sorted cells were lysed in RLT buffer, and RNA was extracted using DNase-treated RNeasy Micro or Mini kits according to cell number. To prevent cross-contamination, every cell subset was processed on its own, while patient and healthy donor samples were processed together. TCRB sequences were amplified from cDNA with the immunoSEQ multiplex PCR, producing 87-bp fragments spanning the CDR3 region. Sequencing of the amplicons was performed on the Illumina HiSeq platform. As for how the authors treated the data: Synthetic template baselines were used to correct PCR bias computationally, reads within Hamming distance 2 were collapsed together, and singletons that could not be merged were discarded. By aligning reads against IMGT, V, D and J genes, CDR3 length, and insertions or deletions at six rearrangement sites were assigned. Within each subset, clonotype counts were normalized to sorted cell number, and only after that were true diversity and Gini coefficients computed with the tcR R package. Repertoire sharing was quantified using the overlap coefficient calculated on TCRB nucleotide sequences. As a proxy for the pre-selection repertoire, out-of-frame TCRB sequences from naive cells were analyzed. TCRdb carries this immuneACCESS record with in-frame sequences only. Its versions omit some clonotypes, under half of them owing to an unresolved V gene in the studies checked, with the rest unexplained. That table supplies the V and J calls and clone size; D and trimming were determined from the DNA. The sample records 970,000 or so clones, about 17% of which are singletons. About 0.025% of the sample comes from the top ten.

Sequencing was carried out using naive CD4+ T cells from blood. What this sample's cell subset or site label stands for: true naive CD4+ T cells. This clonotype originated in a woman younger than 30 in good health. The V and J genes are TRBV9 and TRBJ2-5; no D segment can be confidently identified. The CDR3 here reads CASSVDARIRETQYF. The DNA sequence follows: TGTGCCAGCAGCGTAGATGCACGGATACGAGAGACCCAGTACTTC.